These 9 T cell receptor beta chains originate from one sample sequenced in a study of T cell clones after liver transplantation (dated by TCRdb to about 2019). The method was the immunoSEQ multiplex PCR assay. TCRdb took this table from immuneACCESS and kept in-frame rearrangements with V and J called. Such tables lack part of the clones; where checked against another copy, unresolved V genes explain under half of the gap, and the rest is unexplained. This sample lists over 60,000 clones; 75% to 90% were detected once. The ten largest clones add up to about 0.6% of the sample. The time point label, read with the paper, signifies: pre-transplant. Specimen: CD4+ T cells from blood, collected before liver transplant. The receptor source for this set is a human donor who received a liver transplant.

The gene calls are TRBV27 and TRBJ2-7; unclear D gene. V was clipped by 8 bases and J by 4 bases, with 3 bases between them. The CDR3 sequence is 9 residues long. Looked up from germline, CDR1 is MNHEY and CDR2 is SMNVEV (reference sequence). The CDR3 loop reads CASLYEQYF. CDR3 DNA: TGTGCCAGCCTTTACGAGCAGTACTTC.

CDR3 residues: CASSPPIAGGLDEQFF. CDR3 in DNA: TGTGCCAGCAGCCCTCCCATAGCGGGAGGGCTGGATGAGCAGTTCTTC. This chain connects TRBV9 to TRBJ2-1; 11 bases are a match to TRBD2. The CDR3 length is 16 residues. Germline CDR1 is SGDLS and CDR2 is YYNGEE. V shed 4 bases, J shed 8 bases, and the junction held 11 bases outside the gene matches.

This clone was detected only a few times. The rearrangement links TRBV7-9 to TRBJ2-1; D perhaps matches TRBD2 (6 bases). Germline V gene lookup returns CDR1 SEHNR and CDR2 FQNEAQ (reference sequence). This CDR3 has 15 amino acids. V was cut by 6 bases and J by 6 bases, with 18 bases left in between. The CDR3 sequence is CASSLLRGRTNEQFF. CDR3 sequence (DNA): TGTGCCAGCAGTTTACTTCGGGGGAGGACCAATGAGCAGTTCTTC.

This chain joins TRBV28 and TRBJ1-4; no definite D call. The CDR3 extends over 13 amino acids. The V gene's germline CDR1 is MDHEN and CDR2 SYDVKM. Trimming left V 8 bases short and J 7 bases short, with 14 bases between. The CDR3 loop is CASHETGFEKLFF. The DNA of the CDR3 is TGTGCCAGCCATGAGACGGGGTTTGAAAAACTGTTTTTT.

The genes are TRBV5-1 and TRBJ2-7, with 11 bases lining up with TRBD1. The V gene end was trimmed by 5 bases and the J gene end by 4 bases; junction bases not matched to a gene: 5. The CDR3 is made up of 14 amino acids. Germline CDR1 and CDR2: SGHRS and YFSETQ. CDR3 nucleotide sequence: TGCGCCAGCAGGGCCGGGACAGGGGGTTACGAGCAGTACTTC. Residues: CASRAGTGGYEQYF.

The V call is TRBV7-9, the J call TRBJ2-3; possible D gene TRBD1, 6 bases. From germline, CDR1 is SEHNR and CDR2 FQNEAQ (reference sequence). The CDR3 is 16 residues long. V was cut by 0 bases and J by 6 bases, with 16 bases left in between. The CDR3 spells CASSLAIGTSPDTQYF. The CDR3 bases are TGTGCCAGCAGCTTAGCGATCGGGACATCCCCCGATACGCAGTATTTT.

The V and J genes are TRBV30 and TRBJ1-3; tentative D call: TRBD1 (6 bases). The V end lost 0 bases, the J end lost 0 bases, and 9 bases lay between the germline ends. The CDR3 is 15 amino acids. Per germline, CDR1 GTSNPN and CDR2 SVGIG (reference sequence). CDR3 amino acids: CAWSVGGGSGNTIYF. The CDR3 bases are TGTGCCTGGAGTGTAGGGGGGGGCTCTGGAAACACCATATATTTT.

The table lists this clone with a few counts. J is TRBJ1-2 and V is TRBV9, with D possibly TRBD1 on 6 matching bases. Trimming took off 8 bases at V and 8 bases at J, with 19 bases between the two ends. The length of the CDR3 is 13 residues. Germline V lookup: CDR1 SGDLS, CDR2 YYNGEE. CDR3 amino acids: CASTLPGGQGYTF. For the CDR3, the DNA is TGTGCCAGTACCCTTCCGGGGGGGCAGGGCTACACCTTC. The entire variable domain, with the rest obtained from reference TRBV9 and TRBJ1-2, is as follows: DSGVTQTPKHLITATGQRVTLRCSPRSGDLSVYWYQQSLDQGLQFLIQYYNGEERAKGNILERFSAQQFPDLHSELNLSSLELGDSALYFCASTLPGGQGYTFGSGTRLTVV.

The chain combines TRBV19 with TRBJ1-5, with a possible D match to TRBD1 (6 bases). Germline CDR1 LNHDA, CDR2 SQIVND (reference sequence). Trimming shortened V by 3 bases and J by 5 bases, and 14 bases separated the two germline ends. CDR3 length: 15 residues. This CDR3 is CASSIIGGPDQPQHF. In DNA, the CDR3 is TGTGCCAGTAGTATCATCGGGGGCCCCGATCAGCCCCAGCATTTT.